This entry concerns a single TCR beta chain. This CDR3 is 17 amino acids long. CDR1 and CDR2 from the germline V gene are SGHTA and FQGNSA. Trimming left V 2 bases short and J 6 bases short, with 20 bases between. A single record per CDR3 protein comes from TCRdb applying MiXCR to the RT-PCR reads. This table holds 650,000 to 800,000 distinct CDR3 sequences, about 15% found once. The sample comes from a study of response to subunit inactivated influenza vaccine. The sample consisted of PBMCs from blood, taken 14 days before vaccination. The clonotype comes from a man aged 45-65 years who received an inactivated influenza vaccine. J is TRBJ2-1 and V is TRBV7-2; tentatively, D is TRBD1 or TRBD2 (5 bases each). DNA of the CDR3: TGTGCCAGCAGCTTAACCCCGGGGCAGGGTATTCGCAATGAGCAGTTCTTC. It codes for CASSLTPGQGIRNEQFF.